The rows below give T cell receptor beta chains drawn from one sample of a study of response to subunit inactivated influenza vaccine. One entry per CDR3 protein results from TCRdb running MiXCR on the RT-PCR reads. The sample yields some 850,000 distinct CDR3 sequences, 15% to 20% seen once. The specimen was PBMCs from blood, collected more than 4 days after vaccination. Receptors originate from a man in his forties or fifties who received an inactivated influenza vaccine. Each CDR3 is given with its conserved first and last residue. A D gene is named only where the DNA matches it firmly. Expanded clones are given a class, and other clones once, few, many or no size at all.

V	length	size	J	D	CDR3	DNA
TRBV29-1	13	many	TRBJ2-1	.	CSAQGGVGVEQFF	TGCAGCGCCCAAGGGGGGGTTGGGGTTGAGCAGTTCTTC
TRBV9	18	few	TRBJ2-1	TRBD1	CASSAADGQVSSYNEQFF	TGTGCCAGCAGCGCCGCTGATGGACAGGTCAGCTCCTACAATGAGCAGTTCTTC
TRBV9	14	few	TRBJ2-5	TRBD2	CASSVGLAQETQYF	TGTGCCAGCAGCGTTGGACTAGCCCAAGAGACCCAGTACTTC
TRBV10-3	15	few	TRBJ1-1	TRBD1	CAISGGDRENTEAFF	TGTGCCATCAGTGGGGGGGACAGGGAGAACACTGAAGCTTTCTTT
TRBV20-1	15	.	TRBJ2-7	.	CSARDGQLVAYEQYF	TGCAGTGCTAGAGACGGACAGTTGGTCGCCTACGAGCAGTACTTC
TRBV7-9	14	.	TRBJ2-1	TRBD2	CASSVSTSGNEQFF	TGTGCCAGCAGTGTGTCAACTAGCGGCAATGAGCAGTTCTTC
TRBV12-3/TRBV12-4	15	few	TRBJ1-5	.	CASSLAEGGSQPQHF	TGTGCCAGCAGTTTAGCGGAAGGGGGGAGTCAGCCCCAGCATTTT
TRBV5-1	14	few	TRBJ1-1	.	CASSLGQTDTEAFF	TGCGCCAGCAGCTTGGGACAGACGGACACTGAAGCTTTCTTT
TRBV6-1	14	.	TRBJ2-7	.	CASSRGARSYEQYF	TGTGCCAGCAGCCGGGGGGCCCGTTCCTACGAGCAGTACTTC
TRBV20-1	16	few	TRBJ2-7	TRBD1	CSARAPIGTGRVEQYF	TGCAGTGCTAGAGCTCCCATAGGGACAGGGCGGGTCGAGCAGTACTTC
TRBV4-2	14	.	TRBJ1-2	.	CASSQGRASEGYTF	TGTGCCAGCAGCCAAGGCAGGGCTAGTGAAGGCTACACCTTC
TRBV18	13	once	TRBJ1-2	.	CASSPSQGTGYTF	TGTGCCAGCTCACCATCACAGGGTACCGGCTACACCTTC
TRBV20-1	19	.	TRBJ2-1	TRBD2	CSARDLSSGGLSSYNEQFF	TGCAGTGCTAGAGATTTATCTAGCGGGGGGTTGAGCTCCTACAATGAGCAGTTCTTC
TRBV5-1	13	few	TRBJ1-4	.	CASSLGKGEKLFF	TGCGCCAGCAGCTTGGGGAAGGGGGAAAAACTGTTTTTT
TRBV24-1	13	.	TRBJ2-7	.	CATSTPGTHEQYF	TGTGCCACCAGCACCCCGGGCACCCACGAGCAGTACTTC
TRBV12-3/TRBV12-4	12	.	TRBJ1-1	.	CASRPYSTEAFF	TGTGCCAGCAGACCCTATAGCACTGAAGCTTTCTTT
TRBV12-3/TRBV12-4	15	many	TRBJ2-7	.	CASSRLSSSSYEQYF	TGTGCCAGCAGTAGGCTGAGCTCCAGCTCCTACGAGCAGTACTTC
TRBV5-1	15	.	TRBJ2-2	.	CASSLTTLGTGELFF	TGCGCCAGCAGCTTGACAACTCTGGGAACCGGGGAGCTGTTTTTT
TRBV6-5	14	.	TRBJ2-7	.	CASSYLDSSYEQYF	TGTGCCAGCAGTTACTTAGACAGTTCCTACGAGCAGTACTTC
TRBV20-1	14	.	TRBJ1-5	TRBD1	CSARAPTGGQPQHF	TGCAGTGCTAGAGCCCCGACAGGGGGTCAGCCCCAGCATTTT
TRBV4-3	14	.	TRBJ2-2	.	CASSRGLSTGELFF	TGCGCCAGCAGTCGTGGACTATCAACCGGGGAGCTGTTTTTT
TRBV7-9	11	.	TRBJ1-1	.	CASSLEHEAFF	TGTGCCAGCAGCTTAGAACATGAAGCTTTCTTT
TRBV18	17	few	TRBJ2-3	.	CASSPTTGEEGTDTQYF	TGTGCCAGCTCACCAACGACGGGTGAGGAGGGCACAGATACGCAGTATTTT
TRBV5-1	15	few	TRBJ2-5	.	CASSPGQTLQETQYF	TGCGCCAGCAGCCCCGGACAGACCTTACAAGAGACCCAGTACTTC
TRBV12-3/TRBV12-4	13	.	TRBJ1-4	TRBD1	CATHGQGNEKLFF	TGTGCCACCCACGGACAGGGGAATGAAAAACTGTTTTTT
TRBV20-1	16	.	TRBJ1-2	.	CSASPGGLANPYGYTF	TGCAGTGCTAGTCCGGGGGGCCTCGCCAACCCATATGGCTACACCTTC
TRBV3-1	17	few	TRBJ2-2	TRBD2	CASSHSGTSVGDGELFF	TGTGCCAGCAGCCACAGTGGGACTAGCGTAGGGGACGGGGAGCTGTTTTTT
TRBV7-2	15	few	TRBJ2-1	.	CASSLGPAGLNEQFF	TGTGCCAGCAGCTTAGGCCCGGCGGGGTTAAATGAGCAGTTCTTC
TRBV6-5	13	few	TRBJ1-2	.	CASSYGGLNGYTF	TGTGCCAGCAGTTACGGGGGATTGAATGGCTACACCTTC
TRBV13	13	few	TRBJ1-1	.	CASSLGPGAEAFF	TGTGCCAGCAGCTTAGGCCCTGGAGCTGAAGCTTTCTTT
TRBV3-1	17	.	TRBJ2-6	TRBD1	CASCQGTGVAGANVLTF	TGTGCCAGCTGCCAAGGGACAGGGGTTGCTGGGGCCAACGTCCTGACTTTC
TRBV6-6	12	.	TRBJ1-1	.	CASSPIRAEAFF	TGTGCCAGCAGCCCGATTAGGGCTGAAGCTTTCTTT
TRBV5-6	15	few	TRBJ1-2	.	CASSLPGGPDYGYTF	TGTGCCAGCAGCTTGCCGGGGGGGCCAGACTATGGCTACACCTTC
TRBV5-1	14	few	TRBJ1-4	TRBD1	CARNQGTADEKLFF	TGCGCCAGGAACCAAGGGACAGCAGATGAAAAACTGTTTTTT
TRBV29-1	22	.	TRBJ1-6	TRBD1	CSVDLDRGLPPSLSSYNSPLHF	TGCAGCGTTGATCTGGACAGGGGGCTTCCCCCATCCTTAAGCTCCTATAATTCACCCCTCCACTTT
TRBV7-2	15	once	TRBJ2-1	TRBD2	CATDPLAGSYNEQFF	TGTGCCACCGACCCCCTAGCGGGATCCTACAATGAGCAGTTCTTC
TRBV7-9	17	few	TRBJ2-5	TRBD2	CASSFPGGWQGEETQYF	TGTGCCAGCAGCTTTCCCGGGGGGTGGCAGGGAGAGGAGACCCAGTACTTC
TRBV12-3/TRBV12-4	16	.	TRBJ2-1	TRBD2	CASSLRLAGTNNEQFF	TGTGCCAGCAGTCTAAGACTAGCGGGAACTAACAATGAGCAGTTCTTC
TRBV5-6	13	many	TRBJ2-2	.	CASNLQNTGELFF	TGTGCCAGCAACCTACAGAACACCGGGGAGCTGTTTTTT
TRBV11-1	18	few	TRBJ2-3	.	CASSFGRRTPRLGDTQYF	TGTGCCAGCAGCTTTGGTCGGCGGACTCCCAGATTGGGAGATACGCAGTATTTT
TRBV20-1	15	.	TRBJ2-7	.	CSAKATTGHSYEQYF	TGCAGTGCTAAAGCCACTACCGGGCACTCCTACGAGCAGTACTTC
TRBV12-3/TRBV12-4	17	.	TRBJ1-3	TRBD1	CASSFLVGGRSGNTIYF	TGTGCCAGCAGTTTTTTGGTAGGGGGCAGGTCTGGAAACACCATATATTTT
TRBV9	15	.	TRBJ2-5	.	CASSVGSPAGETQYF	TGTGCCAGCAGCGTAGGTTCACCCGCAGGGGAGACCCAGTACTTC
TRBV6-2/TRBV6-3	12	few	TRBJ2-3	TRBD1	CASREQGSTQYF	TGTGCCAGCAGAGAACAGGGGAGTACGCAGTATTTT
TRBV7-9	13	.	TRBJ1-1	TRBD1	CASSSPGGTEAFF	TGTGCCAGCAGCTCGCCAGGGGGCACTGAAGCTTTCTTT
TRBV6-1	13	.	TRBJ2-7	TRBD1	CASRAGQVYEQYF	TGTGCCAGCAGGGCGGGACAGGTCTACGAGCAGTACTTC
TRBV12-3/TRBV12-4	14	few	TRBJ1-5	.	CASSFAGDHQPQHF	TGTGCCAGCAGTTTTGCAGGGGATCATCAGCCCCAGCATTTT
TRBV7-8	13	few	TRBJ1-4	.	CASSLRGDEKLFF	TGTGCCAGCAGCTTAAGGGGAGATGAAAAACTGTTTTTT
TRBV20-1	15	.	TRBJ1-2	.	CSARAPDSRWGGYTF	TGCAGTGCTAGAGCCCCGGACAGCCGTTGGGGTGGCTACACCTTC
TRBV10-3	13	.	TRBJ2-7	TRBD1	CAISEMLIQGVNF	TGTGCCATCAGTGAGATGCTTATACAGGGGGTGAACTTC
TRBV5-5	15	few	TRBJ1-4	.	CASTLGGQINEKLFF	TGTGCCAGCACCCTGGGAGGCCAGATTAATGAAAAACTGTTTTTT
TRBV7-8	16	many	TRBJ2-1	TRBD2	CASSLFTSGAYNEQFF	TGTGCCAGCAGCTTGTTTACTAGCGGAGCCTACAATGAGCAGTTCTTC
TRBV11-3	16	.	TRBJ2-3	TRBD2	CASSHGLAGAPDTQYF	TGTGCCAGCAGCCACGGACTAGCGGGAGCCCCAGATACGCAGTATTTT
TRBV29-1	13	few	TRBJ1-1	.	CSVRRQGGTEAFF	TGCAGCGTTAGGCGGCAGGGAGGTACTGAAGCTTTCTTT
TRBV6-2/TRBV6-3	16	.	TRBJ2-6	.	CASSPPSYSGANVLTF	TGTGCCAGCAGCCCACCCTCTTATTCCGGGGCCAACGTCCTGACTTTC